The 22 T cell receptor beta chains below all came from one sample that was sequenced in a study of T cell responses to AZD1222 COVID-19 vaccine (dated by TCRdb to the early 2020s). The library was generated by the immunoSEQ multiplex PCR assay. The immuneACCESS repertoire file appears here via TCRdb, limited to in-frame rearrangements. These files lack a portion of the clones; in checked studies, under half of the deficit traces to unresolved V genes, and the cause of the others is not known. This sample has 75,000 to 90,000 clones in its table, and under 95% of those were observed once. The ten largest clones add up to 4.7% of the sample. The meaning of the sample's time point label: about 28 days (+/-7) after the second vaccine dose. The specimen was peripheral blood, collected 28 days after the second AZD1222 dose. These receptors all come from an adult who received the AZD1222 COVID-19 vaccine.

The chain recombines TRBV29-1 with TRBJ1-2; no firm D call. The CDR3 runs 13 residues. Per the germline V gene, CDR1 is SQVTM and CDR2 is ANQGSEA. V was shortened by 7 bases and J by 1 base, with 13 bases between the two germline ends. The CDR3 nucleotides read TGCAGCGCCCGCGACATGGTTAACTATGGCTACACCTTC. It codes for CSARDMVNYGYTF.

The V call is TRBV2, the J call TRBJ2-1; D not resolved. The CDR3 totals 14 residues. Trimming stripped 9 bases from V and 9 bases from J, with 21 bases between. The V gene's germline CDR1 is SNHLY and CDR2 FYNNEI. CDR3 coding DNA: TGTGCCAGGGATTTTACCCCTGCCGGAAGTGAGCAGTTCTTC. As protein: CARDFTPAGSEQFF.

The genes are TRBV10-1 and TRBJ2-1, with TRBD1 identical over 7 bases. Trimming at V came to 1 base and at J to 12 bases, leaving 6 bases not matched to a gene. The CDR3 spans 13 residues. Germline V lookup: CDR1 WNHNN, CDR2 SYGVQD (reference sequence). The CDR3 bases are TGCGCCAGCAGTGAGTTTGTGAAGGGGGCGCAGTTCTTC. It codes for CASSEFVKGAQFF.

In DNA, the CDR3 is TGTGCCAGCAGTGTGGGGGCTAGCGGGACCTACTACAATGAGCAGTTCTTC. The encoded protein is CASSVGASGTYYNEQFF. This chain connects TRBV2 to TRBJ2-1, with 9 bases that match TRBD2. CDR3 length: 17 amino acids. With V trimmed by 4 bases and J by 3 bases, 10 bases remained unmatched. Germline CDR1 SNHLY, CDR2 FYNNEI. Full variable domain (outside the CDR3, taken from reference TRBV2 and TRBJ2-1): EPEVTQTPSHQVTQMGQEVILRCVPISNHLYFYWYRQILGQKVEFLVSFYNNEISEKSEIFDDQFSVERPDGSNFTLKIRSTKLEDSAMYFCASSVGASGTYYNEQFFGPGTRLTVL.

This clone was counted once. The rearrangement uses TRBV12-5 and TRBJ2-1; tentatively, D is TRBD1 or TRBD2 (5 bases each). This CDR3 spans 17 amino acids. Trimming pared 2 bases from V and 9 bases from J, leaving 23 bases between. CDR1 is LGHNT and CDR2 is FRNRAP in the germline V gene. The CDR3 DNA follows: TGTGCTAGTGGTTTGACCCTCCGGGAAGGGGAGACAGTTGAGCAGTTCTTC. Its translation: CASGLTLREGETVEQFF.

V is TRBV20-1 and J is TRBJ2-3, with no clear D. Germline loops: CDR1 DFQATT, CDR2 SNEGSKA (reference sequence). Trimming stripped 7 bases from V and 6 bases from J, with 8 bases between. This CDR3 has 10 amino acids. CDR3 sequence (DNA): TGCAGTGTACTATGGGATACGCAGTATTTT. It translates to CSVLWDTQYF.

The rearrangement uses TRBV19 and TRBJ1-1; weak D call: TRBD1 (6 bases). The CDR3 loop spans 14 amino acids. V dropped 4 bases and J dropped 4 bases, with 13 bases sitting between them. In germline, CDR1 is LNHDA, CDR2 SQIVND (reference sequence). The CDR3 loop reads CASSTLGGPTEAFF. CDR3 in DNA: TGTGCCAGTAGTACCCTAGGGGGGCCCACTGAAGCTTTCTTT. The full variable domain, in which reference TRBV19 and TRBJ1-1 provide the parts outside the CDR3, is DGGITQSPKYLFRKEGQNVTLSCEQNLNHDAMYWYRQDPGQGLRLIYYSQIVNDFQKGDIAEGYSVSREKKESFPLTVTSAQKNPTAFYLCASSTLGGPTEAFFGQGTRLTVV.

The chain has TRBV27 and TRBJ2-1, with 13 bases lining up with TRBD2. The CDR3 runs to 19 residues. J lost 3 bases, V lost 3 bases, and 11 bases had no gene match. The V gene's germline CDR1 is MNHEY and CDR2 SMNVEV (reference sequence). The CDR3: CASSFLTRTSGSFYNEQFF. The CDR3 DNA sequence: TGTGCCAGCAGTTTCCTAACACGGACTAGCGGGAGCTTCTACAATGAGCAGTTCTTC.

This chain connects TRBV5-1 to TRBJ2-7, with D perhaps given as TRBD1 or TRBD2 (5 bases each). Trimming stripped 0 bases from V and 5 bases from J, with 12 bases between. The CDR3 has 14 amino acids. Germline lookup yields CDR1 SGHRS and CDR2 YFSETQ. The DNA of the CDR3 is TGCGCCAGCAGCTTGGGGGACGCCTTTAACGAGCAGTACTTC. It encodes CASSLGDAFNEQYF. Together with reference TRBV5-1 and TRBJ2-7, the CDR3 gives the full variable domain: KAGVTQTPRYLIKTRGQQVTLSCSPISGHRSVSWYQQTPGQGLQFLFEYFSETQRNKGNFPGRFSGRQFSNSRSEMNVSTLELGDSALYLCASSLGDAFNEQYFGPGTRLTVT.

The chain carries TRBV18 and TRBJ2-6; TRBD1 might be the D (5 bases). Per the germline V gene, CDR1 is KGHSH and CDR2 is LQKENI. The CDR3 runs to 17 residues. The V gene lost 1 base and the J gene lost 0 bases, with 10 bases spanning the gap. Written as DNA, the CDR3 is TGTGCCAGCTCACCACGGACACGAAACTCTGGGGCCAACGTCCTGACTTTC. Amino acids: CASSPRTRNSGANVLTF. Combining the CDR3 with reference TRBV18 and TRBJ2-6 gives the whole variable domain NAGVMQNPRHLVRRRGQEARLRCSPMKGHSHVYWYRQLPEEGLKFMVYLQKENIIDESGMPKERFSAEFPKEGPSILRIQQVVRGDSAAYFCASSPRTRNSGANVLTFGAGSRLTVL.

This sequence joins TRBV7-2 and TRBJ1-1; no reliable D call. The CDR3 consists of 16 residues. Trimming pared 1 base from V and 1 base from J, leaving 13 bases between. The germline V gene has CDR1 SGHTA and CDR2 FQGNSA. CDR3 in DNA: TGTGCCAGCAGCTTAGGGGGTCCCGGGGAGAACACTGAAGCTTTCTTT. Residues: CASSLGGPGENTEAFF.

The chain employs TRBV18 and TRBJ1-1; 9 bases line up with TRBD1. The CDR3 is 15 amino acids. V lost 4 bases to trimming and J lost 1 base; unmatched junction nucleotides: 4. Germline CDR1 KGHSH, CDR2 LQKENI. The CDR3 is CASSLDRGRNTEAFF. As DNA, the CDR3 is TGTGCCAGCTCACTAGACAGGGGGAGGAACACTGAAGCTTTCTTT. The complete variable domain, with remaining parts taken from reference TRBV18 and TRBJ1-1, reads NAGVMQNPRHLVRRRGQEARLRCSPMKGHSHVYWYRQLPEEGLKFMVYLQKENIIDESGMPKERFSAEFPKEGPSILRIQQVVRGDSAAYFCASSLDRGRNTEAFFGQGTRLTVV.

V and J are TRBV4-1 and TRBJ2-3, with TRBD2 matching over 10 bases. Germline trimming cut 3 bases from V and 4 bases from J; bases unmatched to any gene: 1. The CDR3 is 14 residues long. Germline CDR1 reads MGHRA; CDR2 reads YSYEKL. CDR3 in amino acids: CASSQLAGADTQYF. The CDR3 bases are TGCGCCAGCAGCCAGCTAGCGGGGGCAGATACGCAGTATTTT.

J is TRBJ2-5 and V is TRBV4-2, with TRBD2 matching over 8 bases. Unmatched junction bases numbered 7, after V lost 4 bases and J lost 3 bases. Per germline, CDR1 LGHNA and CDR2 YNFKEQ. This CDR3 spans 15 amino acids. Here the CDR3 DNA reads TGTGCCAGCAGCCTCAAGACTAGCGAAAAAGAGACCCAGTACTTC. Protein product: CASSLKTSEKETQYF.

This clone appeared once. The gene calls are TRBV19 and TRBJ1-1; no clear D gene. The germline V gene encodes CDR1 LNHDA and CDR2 SQIVND (reference sequence). The CDR3 is 14 amino acids. The V end was cut by 2 bases, the J end by 1 base, with 8 bases between. The CDR3 reads CASSIKQANTEAFF. The CDR3 DNA sequence: TGTGCCAGTAGTATAAAGCAGGCGAACACTGAAGCTTTCTTT.

The rearrangement uses TRBV29-1 and TRBJ1-1; 11 bases line up with TRBD1. There are 14 residues in the CDR3. CDR1 and CDR2 from the germline V gene are SQVTM and ANQGSEA. After removal of 7 bases from V and 4 bases from J, the junction contained 8 bases not matched to a gene. DNA for the CDR3: TGCAGCGCGACTTCCGGGACAGGGGGCACTGAAGCTTTCTTT. Protein sequence: CSATSGTGGTEAFF.

The chain recombines TRBV5-1 with TRBJ2-3; the D is unclear. Germline values: CDR1 SGHRS, CDR2 YFSETQ. V was cut by 2 bases and J by 0 bases, with 7 bases left in between. This CDR3 region has 14 residues. The CDR3 loop is CASSFAYSTDTQYF. CDR3 sequence (DNA): TGCGCCAGCAGCTTCGCGTACAGCACAGATACGCAGTATTTT.

V usage is TRBV29-1 and J usage is TRBJ2-5; TRBD2 agrees at 7 bases. Germline assignment: CDR1 SQVTM and CDR2 ANQGSEA. CDR3 size: 12 residues. Unmatched junction bases numbered 4, after V lost 4 bases and J lost 5 bases. The DNA of the CDR3 is TGCAGCGTTGGGCTTAGCGGGGAGACCCAGTACTTC. Translation gives CSVGLSGETQYF.

The chain joins TRBV5-1 to TRBJ1-1; D might be TRBD1 (5 bases). This CDR3 contains 15 residues. Germline V gene data show CDR1 as SGHRS and CDR2 as YFSETQ. V was clipped by 4 bases and J by 0 bases, with 13 bases between them. CDR3 region: CASSGAWGMNTEAFF. The CDR3 coding sequence is TGCGCCAGCAGCGGTGCCTGGGGCATGAACACTGAAGCTTTCTTT.

The chain joins TRBV5-6 to TRBJ2-5; TRBD2 matches at 9 bases. The CDR3 consists of 15 residues. Germline-derived CDR1 and CDR2 are SGHDT and YYEEEE. The V and J ends lost 5 bases and 8 bases, in that order; junction bases with no gene match: 13. The CDR3 sequence is CASRLTGTSWDTQYF. In nucleotides, the CDR3 is TGTGCCAGCAGGTTGACCGGGACTAGCTGGGACACCCAGTACTTC.

The chain combines TRBV7-3 with TRBJ1-1; 8 positions agree with TRBD1. CDR3 length equals 15 residues. V was clipped by 5 bases and J by 1 base; unmatched bases: 6. The germline V gene has CDR1 SGHTA and CDR2 FQGTGA. CDR3 sequence (DNA): TGTGCCAGCAGCATCTCGGGACAGGAGAACACTGAAGCTTTCTTT. It is translated as CASSISGQENTEAFF.

This clone has just a few counts. CDR3 DNA sequence: TGTGCCAGCGAGGGACAGCTCTACGAGCAGTACTTC. It is translated as CASEGQLYEQYF. The rearrangement joins TRBV7-9 to TRBJ2-7; 7 bases are a match to TRBD1. V was clipped by 8 bases and J by 3 bases; unmatched bases: 4. CDR3 length: 12 residues. In germline, CDR1 is SEHNR, CDR2 FQNEAQ (reference sequence).